This T cell receptor beta chain was sequenced in a study of control samples from healthy donors and cancer patients. Measured with immunoSEQ multiplex PCR; TCRdb has only the in-frame clones, and not every one. This sample yields over 100,000 clones, of which about 88% are seen a single time; approximately 3.2% belongs to the top ten. The CDR3 consists of 14 residues. From germline, CDR1 is MNHEY and CDR2 SVGAGI. V was clipped by 0 bases and J by 1 base, with 7 bases between them. V is TRBV6-5 and J is TRBJ2-7; no definite D call. The sequencing input was blood. The receptor's source is a man in his fifties or sixties in good health. CDR3 DNA: TGTGCCAGCAGTTACTCGGCATCATCCTACGAGCAGTACTTC. This translates into CASSYSASSYEQYF.